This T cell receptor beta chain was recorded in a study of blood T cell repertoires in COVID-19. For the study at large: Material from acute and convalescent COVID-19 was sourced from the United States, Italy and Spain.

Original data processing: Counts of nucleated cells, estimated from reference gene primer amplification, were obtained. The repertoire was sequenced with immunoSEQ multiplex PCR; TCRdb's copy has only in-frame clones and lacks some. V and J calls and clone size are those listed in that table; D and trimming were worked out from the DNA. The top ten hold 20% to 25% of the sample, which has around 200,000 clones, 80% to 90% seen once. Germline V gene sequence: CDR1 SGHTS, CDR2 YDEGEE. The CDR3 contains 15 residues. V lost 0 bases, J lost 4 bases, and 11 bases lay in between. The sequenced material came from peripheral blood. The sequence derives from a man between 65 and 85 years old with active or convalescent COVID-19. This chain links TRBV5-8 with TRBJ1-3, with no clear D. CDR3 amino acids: CASSLGRVAGNTIYF. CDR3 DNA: TGTGCCAGCAGCTTGGGACGGGTTGCGGGAAACACCATATATTTT.